A selection of T cell receptor beta chains follows, all from one sample in a study of blood T cell repertoires in COVID-19. Produced via immunoSEQ multiplex PCR; TCRdb's table is partial and in-frame only. The table lists about 270,000 clones, about 89% of them singletons. The sample taken for sequencing was PBMCs or T cells enriched from blood (not recorded which). The receptors come from a woman between 18 and 30 years old who had recovered from COVID-19. CDR3s include the opening cysteine and the closing phenylalanine or tryptophan. Fields, in order: CDR3 protein, CDR3 DNA, J gene, V gene, D gene, clone size. The D gene is left open where the match is weak. Only part of the rows carry a size: once, few, many, or a class if the clone is expanded.

CASSRGQGAGQPQHF,TGTGCCAGCAGCCGGGGACAGGGGGCCGGACAGCCCCAGCATTTT,TRBJ1-5,TRBV7-9,TRBD1,.
CASSRQGNYNEQFF,TGTGCCAGCAGCCGTCAGGGGAACTACAATGAGCAGTTCTTC,TRBJ2-1,TRBV6-5,.,.
CASSLARGTQYF,TGTGCCAGCAGCTTAGCGCGAGGGACCCAGTACTTC,TRBJ2-5,TRBV7-2,.,.
CASGDGGSYEQYF,TGTGCCAGCGGAGACGGGGGATCCTACGAGCAGTACTTC,TRBJ2-7,TRBV2,.,few
CASSYLGGLAGTQYF,TGTGCCAGCAGTTATTTGGGGGGACTAGCGGGGACCCAGTACTTC,TRBJ2-5,TRBV6-5,TRBD2,.
CASSQDTGKTYGYTF,TGTGCCAGCAGCCAAGATACAGGGAAGACATATGGCTACACCTTC,TRBJ1-2,TRBV3-1/TRBV3-2,.,.
CASSEAFFVLQSEAFF,TGTGCCAGCAGTGAAGCATTCTTTGTCCTACAGAGTGAAGCTTTCTTT,TRBJ1-1,TRBV6-1,.,.
CASRDTRNTEAFF,TGTGCCAGCAGGGACACTCGGAACACTGAAGCTTTCTTT,TRBJ1-1,TRBV2,.,.
CASSLALPGTASYNEQFF,TGTGCCAGCAGTTTAGCACTCCCCGGGACAGCCTCCTACAATGAGCAGTTCTTC,TRBJ2-1,TRBV9,TRBD1,.
CASSLKFPEADYGYTF,TGTGCCAGCAGCTTAAAGTTTCCCGAGGCGGACTATGGCTACACCTTC,TRBJ1-2,TRBV7-9,.,.
CASSLGGQGYSPLHF,TGTGCCAGCAGTTTAGGGGGACAGGGGTATTCACCCCTCCACTTT,TRBJ1-6,TRBV27,TRBD1,.
CASSRLADGLISNTGELFF,TGTGCCAGCAGTCGGCTAGCGGATGGCTTGATTTCGAACACCGGGGAGCTGTTTTTT,TRBJ2-2,TRBV7-9,TRBD2,.
CASSQGGSSYNSPLHF,TGCGCCAGCAGCCAAGGGGGAAGCTCCTATAATTCACCCCTCCACTTT,TRBJ1-6,TRBV5-1,.,once
CASSPGAGGMYEQYF,TGTGCCAGCAGCCCTGGGGCAGGGGGCATGTACGAGCAGTACTTC,TRBJ2-7,TRBV11-2,TRBD1,.
CASSEGQDNEKLFF,TGTGCCAGCAGCGAGGGACAGGATAATGAAAAACTGTTTTTT,TRBJ1-4,TRBV7-9,TRBD1,few
CSASYSGGRGGYTF,TGCAGTGCTAGTTATTCGGGGGGGCGAGGTGGCTACACCTTC,TRBJ1-2,TRBV20-1,.,.
CASSLQGVGTDTQYF,TGTGCCAGCAGCTTACAGGGGGTGGGCACAGATACGCAGTATTTT,TRBJ2-3,TRBV7-9,TRBD1,.
CASSKLAESTDTQYF,TGTGCCAGCAGCAAACTAGCGGAGAGCACAGATACGCAGTATTTT,TRBJ2-3,TRBV4-2,TRBD2,few
CASSLVVGASGNTIYF,TGTGCCAGCAGCTTAGTTGTTGGGGCTTCTGGAAACACCATATATTTT,TRBJ1-3,TRBV7-9,.,.
CASWGGSGDTGELFF,TGTGCCAGCTGGGGCGGGAGTGGAGACACCGGGGAGCTGTTTTTT,TRBJ2-2,TRBV7-9,TRBD2,.
CASSPWDRNTEAFF,TGTGCCAGCAGTCCGTGGGACAGGAACACTGAAGCTTTCTTT,TRBJ1-1,TRBV2,TRBD1,.
CASSEGNNEQFF,TGTGCCAGCAGTGAGGGAAACAATGAGCAGTTCTTC,TRBJ2-1,TRBV11-2,.,.
CASSEQGYNQPQHF,TGTGCCAGTAGCGAACAGGGATACAATCAGCCCCAGCATTTT,TRBJ1-5,TRBV19,.,.
CASSEVEVATGELFF,TGTGCCAGCAGTGAGGTCGAGGTAGCCACCGGGGAGCTGTTTTTT,TRBJ2-2,TRBV2,.,.
CASSPRQGASYEQYF,TGCGCCAGCAGCCCGCGACAGGGGGCTTCCTACGAGCAGTACTTC,TRBJ2-7,TRBV5-1,TRBD1,.
CASEDDSAPGQGVYGYTF,TGTGCCAGCGAAGACGATAGCGCCCCGGGACAGGGGGTCTATGGCTACACCTTC,TRBJ1-2,TRBV7-9,TRBD1,.
CASSDGQAAQYF,TGTGCCAGCAGCGACGGACAGGCAGCGCAGTACTTC,TRBJ2-5,TRBV7-2,TRBD1,.
CASTGFGNTEAFF,TGTGCCAGTACGGGATTCGGGAACACTGAAGCTTTCTTT,TRBJ1-1,TRBV28,.,.
CASSILAGVGGELFF,TGTGCCAGCAGTATCCTAGCGGGGGTTGGCGGGGAGCTGTTTTTT,TRBJ2-2,TRBV2,TRBD2,once
CAISKGPSGEQPQHF,TGTGCCATCAGTAAAGGGCCATCCGGGGAACAGCCCCAGCATTTT,TRBJ1-5,TRBV10-3,.,.
CASSTWGRYEKLFF,TGTGCCAGCAGCACTTGGGGGAGGTATGAAAAACTGTTTTTT,TRBJ1-4,TRBV28,.,.
CASSLGGSRETQYF,TGTGCCAGCAGCTTAGGGGGCAGTCGGGAGACCCAGTACTTC,TRBJ2-5,TRBV7-8,.,.
CASSPIAASYNEQFF,TGTGCCAGCAGCCCTATAGCGGCCTCCTACAATGAGCAGTTCTTC,TRBJ2-1,TRBV9,.,many
CASSLLLRAPGELFF,TGTGCCAGCAGCCTCCTACTGAGGGCCCCGGGGGAGCTGTTTTTT,TRBJ2-2,TRBV11-2,.,.
CASSRRRHSYGYTF,TGTGCCAGTAGCCGGAGGAGGCATAGTTATGGCTACACCTTC,TRBJ1-2,TRBV19,.,.
CASSHLTGISYEQYF,TGTGCCAGCAGTCACCTGACGGGGATCTCCTACGAGCAGTACTTC,TRBJ2-7,TRBV6-2/TRBV6-3,.,.
CASSLGDRVLTDTQYF,TGCGCCAGCAGCCTCGGGGACAGGGTTTTGACAGATACGCAGTATTTT,TRBJ2-3,TRBV4-1,TRBD1,.
CAWSVRVEGYTF,TGTGCCTGGAGTGTACGGGTAGAGGGCTACACCTTC,TRBJ1-2,TRBV30,.,few
CASSFDVSTGGFFAEAFF,TGCGCCAGCAGCTTTGATGTTAGTACGGGGGGTTTTTTCGCTGAAGCTTTCTTT,TRBJ1-1,TRBV5-1,.,.
CASSTRVAGFEQFF,TGTGCCAGCAGCACCCGGGTAGCGGGATTTGAGCAGTTCTTC,TRBJ2-1,TRBV11-1,TRBD2,.